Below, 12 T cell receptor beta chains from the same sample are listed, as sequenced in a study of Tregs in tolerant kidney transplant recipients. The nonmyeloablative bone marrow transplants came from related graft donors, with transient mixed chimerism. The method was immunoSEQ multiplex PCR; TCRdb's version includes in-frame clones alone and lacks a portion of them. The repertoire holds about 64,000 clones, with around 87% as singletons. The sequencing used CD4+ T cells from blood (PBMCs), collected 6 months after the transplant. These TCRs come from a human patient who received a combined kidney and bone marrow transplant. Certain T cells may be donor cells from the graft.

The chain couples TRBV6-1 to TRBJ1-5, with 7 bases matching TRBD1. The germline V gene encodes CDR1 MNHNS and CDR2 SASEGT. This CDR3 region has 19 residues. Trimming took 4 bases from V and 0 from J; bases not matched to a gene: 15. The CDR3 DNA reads TGTGCCAGCAGTGTCAGGGGGGCTTTTACGTCTTATAGCAATCAGCCCCAGCATTTT. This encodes CASSVRGAFTSYSNQPQHF.

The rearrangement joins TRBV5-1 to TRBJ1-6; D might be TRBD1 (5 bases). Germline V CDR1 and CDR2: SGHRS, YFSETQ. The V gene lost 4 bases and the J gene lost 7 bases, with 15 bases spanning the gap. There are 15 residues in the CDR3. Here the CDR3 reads CASSKPDSDNSPLHF. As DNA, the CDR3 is TGCGCCAGCAGCAAACCCGACAGCGACAATTCACCCCTCCACTTT. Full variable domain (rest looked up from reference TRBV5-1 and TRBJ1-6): KAGVTQTPRYLIKTRGQQVTLSCSPISGHRSVSWYQQTPGQGLQFLFEYFSETQRNKGNFPGRFSGRQFSNSRSEMNVSTLELGDSALYLCASSKPDSDNSPLHFGNGTRLTVT.

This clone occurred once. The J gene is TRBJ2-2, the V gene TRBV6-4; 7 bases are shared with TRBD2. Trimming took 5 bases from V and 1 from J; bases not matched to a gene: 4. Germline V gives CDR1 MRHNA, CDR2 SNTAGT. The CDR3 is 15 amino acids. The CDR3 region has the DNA TGTGCCAGCAGTTTCTCGGGAGGGAACACCGGGGAGCTGTTTTTT. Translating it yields CASSFSGGNTGELFF.

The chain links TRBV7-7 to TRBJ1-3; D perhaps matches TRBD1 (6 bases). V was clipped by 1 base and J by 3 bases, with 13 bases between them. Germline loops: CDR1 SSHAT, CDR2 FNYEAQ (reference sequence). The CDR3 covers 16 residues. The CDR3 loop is CASSLGPRGFGNTIYF. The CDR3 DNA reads TGTGCCAGCAGCTTAGGTCCCAGGGGCTTTGGAAACACCATATATTTT.

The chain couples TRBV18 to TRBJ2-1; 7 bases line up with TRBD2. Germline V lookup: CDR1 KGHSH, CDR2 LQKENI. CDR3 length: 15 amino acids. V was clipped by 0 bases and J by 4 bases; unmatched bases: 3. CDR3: CASSPPTSAYNEQFF. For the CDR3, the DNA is TGTGCCAGCTCACCACCTACTAGCGCATACAATGAGCAGTTCTTC.

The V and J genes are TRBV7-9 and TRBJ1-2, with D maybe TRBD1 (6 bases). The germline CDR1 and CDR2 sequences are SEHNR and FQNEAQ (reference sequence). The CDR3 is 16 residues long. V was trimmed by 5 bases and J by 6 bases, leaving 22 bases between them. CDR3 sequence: CASSQSKTSGENGYTF. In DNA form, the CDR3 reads TGTGCCAGCAGCCAATCGAAAACCTCAGGGGAAAATGGCTACACCTTC.

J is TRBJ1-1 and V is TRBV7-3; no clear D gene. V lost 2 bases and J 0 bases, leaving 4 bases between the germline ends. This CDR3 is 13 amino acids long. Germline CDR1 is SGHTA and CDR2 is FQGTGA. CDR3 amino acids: CASSLEVNTEAFF. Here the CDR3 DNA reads TGTGCCAGCAGCTTAGAGGTGAACACTGAAGCTTTCTTT. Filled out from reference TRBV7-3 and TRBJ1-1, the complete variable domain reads GAGVSQTPSNKVTEKGKYVELRCDPISGHTALYWYRQSLGQGPEFLIYFQGTGAADDSGLPNDRFFAVRPEGSVSTLKIQRTERGDSAVYLCASSLEVNTEAFFGQGTRLTVV.

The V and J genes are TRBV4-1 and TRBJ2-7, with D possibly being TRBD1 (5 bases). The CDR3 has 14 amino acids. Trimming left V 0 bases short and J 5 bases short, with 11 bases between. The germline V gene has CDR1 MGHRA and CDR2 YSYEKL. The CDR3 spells CASSQDWTSHEQYF. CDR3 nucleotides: TGCGCCAGCAGCCAAGATTGGACATCCCACGAGCAGTACTTC.

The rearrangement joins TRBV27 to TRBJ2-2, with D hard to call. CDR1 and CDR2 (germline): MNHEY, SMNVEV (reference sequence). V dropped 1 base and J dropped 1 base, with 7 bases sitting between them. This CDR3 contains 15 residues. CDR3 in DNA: TGTGCCAGCAGTTTATTGGCAGAGAACACCGGGGAGCTGTTTTTT. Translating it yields CASSLLAENTGELFF.

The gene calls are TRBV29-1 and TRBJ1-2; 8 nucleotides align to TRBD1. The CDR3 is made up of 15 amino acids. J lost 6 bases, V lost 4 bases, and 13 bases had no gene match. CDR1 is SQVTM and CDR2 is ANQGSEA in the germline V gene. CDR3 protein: CSVGTWTGSWHGYTF. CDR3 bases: TGCAGCGTTGGGACCTGGACAGGGAGTTGGCATGGCTACACCTTC.

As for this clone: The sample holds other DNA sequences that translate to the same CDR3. In DNA form, the CDR3 reads TGCGCCAGCAGCCAAGATCGCAGGATTTCCCCCCTCCACTTT. This sequence encodes CASSQDRRISPLHF. This rearrangement joins TRBV4-3 to TRBJ1-6; D not resolved. In germline, CDR1 is LGHNA, CDR2 YSLEER. V dropped 0 bases and J dropped 13 bases, with 13 bases sitting between them. This CDR3 region has 14 residues.

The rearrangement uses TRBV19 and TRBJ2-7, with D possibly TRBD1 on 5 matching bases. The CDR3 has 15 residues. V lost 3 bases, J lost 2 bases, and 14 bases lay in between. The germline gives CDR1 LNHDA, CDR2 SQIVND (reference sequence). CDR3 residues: CASSIGAGQAYEQYF. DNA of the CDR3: TGTGCCAGTAGTATTGGCGCAGGGCAGGCCTACGAGCAGTACTTC.